The T cell receptor beta chain described here comes from a study of early T cells in non-severe SARS-CoV-2 infection. The protocol attached unique molecular identifiers to individual cDNA molecules. TCRdb itself ran the 5' RACE reads through MiXCR, one entry per CDR3 protein. Of fewer than 30,000 distinct CDR3 sequences detected, around 5% appear once; the ten largest clones hold roughly 4%. V was clipped by 5 bases and J by 2 bases, with 6 bases between them. Germline V gene data show CDR1 as SGHTA and CDR2 as FQGNSA. The CDR3 runs 12 residues. The sequencing input was whole blood. V is TRBV7-2 and J is TRBJ1-2, with D uncertain. This TCR derives from an adult who was a healthcare worker with PCR-confirmed SARS-CoV-2 infection or an uninfected control (not recorded which). CDR3 DNA sequence: TGTGCCAGCAGCCGTTGGAACTATGGCTACACCTTC. It encodes CASSRWNYGYTF.